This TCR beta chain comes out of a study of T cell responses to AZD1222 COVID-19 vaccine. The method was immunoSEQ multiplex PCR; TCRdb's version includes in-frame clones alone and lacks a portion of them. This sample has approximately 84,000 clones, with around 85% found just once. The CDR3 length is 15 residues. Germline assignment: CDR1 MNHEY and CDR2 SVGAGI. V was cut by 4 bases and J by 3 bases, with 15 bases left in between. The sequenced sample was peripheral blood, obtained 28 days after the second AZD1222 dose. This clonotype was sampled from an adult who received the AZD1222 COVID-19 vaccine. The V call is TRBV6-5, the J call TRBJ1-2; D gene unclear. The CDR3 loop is CASSSLKAGDYGYTF. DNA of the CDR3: TGTGCCAGCAGTTCCCTGAAGGCCGGCGACTATGGCTACACCTTC.